This T cell receptor (beta chain) stems from a study of shared clonotypes between healthy human individuals. The protocol was immunoSEQ multiplex PCR, while the TCRdb copy is restricted to in-frame clones and leaves out a portion. The table has about 2,500,000 clones, approximately 94% seen once. Germline assignment: CDR1 ENHRY and CDR2 SYGVKD. V lost 7 bases to trimming and J lost 4 bases; unmatched junction nucleotides: 4. The CDR3 extends over 12 amino acids. Sample: naive CD4+ T cells sorted from blood. Subset meaning: CD45RA+ positively selected. The rearrangement links TRBV10-3 to TRBJ2-7; 7 positions match TRBD1. The receptor was isolated from a man aged 18 to 35 in good health. CDR3 loop: CAITSTGYEQYF. For the CDR3, the DNA is TGTGCCATCACCTCGACAGGGTACGAGCAGTACTTC.